The following is a TCR beta chain sequence with its context. Per germline, CDR1 SGHNT and CDR2 YENEEA. Trimming cost V 3 bases and J 0 bases; bases outside gene matches: 11. This CDR3 has 18 amino acids. The participants were between about 18 and 90 years old and came from about two dozen US areas. Researchers sorted participants into cohorts using their self-reported clinical history. It was within 2 weeks before study entry that exposed participants met a COVID-19 case. This record comes from a study of blood T cell repertoires in COVID-19. Libraries were prepared by immunoSEQ multiplex PCR; TCRdb keeps only in-frame clonotypes and omits some of them. The top ten clones hold 4.5% to 5.5% of a sample with about 200,000 clones, less than 90% of them seen once.

Sequencing was done on a sample of PBMCs or T cells enriched from blood (not recorded which). The rearrangement links TRBV11-3 to TRBJ2-1; 7 bases are a match to TRBD1. This receptor was identified in a woman younger than 45 who had been exposed to COVID-19. The CDR3 loop reads CASSFGSDRVSSYNEQFF. In nucleotides, the CDR3 is TGTGCCAGCAGCTTTGGGTCCGACAGGGTCAGCTCCTACAATGAGCAGTTCTTC.